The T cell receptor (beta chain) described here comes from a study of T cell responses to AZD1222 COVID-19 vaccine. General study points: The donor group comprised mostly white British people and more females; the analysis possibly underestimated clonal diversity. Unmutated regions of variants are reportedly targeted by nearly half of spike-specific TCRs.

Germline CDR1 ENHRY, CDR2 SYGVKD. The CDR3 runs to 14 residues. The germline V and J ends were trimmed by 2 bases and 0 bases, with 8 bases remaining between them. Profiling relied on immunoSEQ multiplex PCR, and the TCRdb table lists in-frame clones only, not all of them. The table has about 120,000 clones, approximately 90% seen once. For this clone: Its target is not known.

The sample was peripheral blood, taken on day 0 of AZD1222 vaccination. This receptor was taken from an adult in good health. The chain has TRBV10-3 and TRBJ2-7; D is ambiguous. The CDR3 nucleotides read TGTGCCATCAGTGAGGTGATGGCCTCCTACGAGCAGTACTTC. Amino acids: CAISEVMASYEQYF.